This TCR beta chain was obtained from a study of beta chain features in type 1 diabetes (dated by TCRdb to the late 2010s). Regarding the complete study: Patients and healthy donors did not differ in mean age, gender distribution, total cell number or subset yield. A total of some 100,000,000 sorted cells were examined across all samples, and the number of cells per subset was strongly correlated with RNA yield. Regulatory and stem cell-like memory subsets were obtained from only 8 patients and roughly eight healthy donors, while naive and central memory subsets were obtained from all 30 or so donors. In the study, recently diagnosed type 1 diabetes patients and matched healthy donors were compared on the TCRB repertoires of their sorted circulating CD4+ T cell subsets. The full study reports these points: Because the HLA sub-analyses included only small numbers of individuals, any influence of HLA type on TCRB rearrangement was left unresolved. A moderate but significant shortening of TCRB CDR3 length was observed in type 1 diabetes patients in all four CD4+ subsets. Naive, central memory and regulatory TCRB repertoires appeared to be more similar among patients than among healthy donors. Because cDNA rather than genomic DNA was sequenced, highly expressing activated cells could have been over-represented, although no difference in activation and CD3 levels was found between groups. At VDJ recombination sites, type 1 diabetes patients had fewer insertions and more deleted nucleotides, which implies abnormalities in thymic rearrangement. PCR may preferentially amplify shorter templates, but because patient and control samples were amplified and corrected together, any resulting skew would affect both groups equally.

From each donor, a single peripheral blood sample of around 120 mL on average was drawn into heparinised tubes. Using a panel that included CD45RO, CCR7, CD25, CD127, CD95 and CD27, naive, central memory, regulatory and stem cell-like memory CD4+ T cells were sorted on a BD FACSAria II. A purity above 98% was achieved for all sorted populations. PBMCs were isolated right away by Lymphoprep density gradient centrifugation and were stained directly, without culture. To minimize batch effects, samples were stained and sorted in pairs, one healthy donor with one patient per experiment. The entire amount of isolated RNA was reverse transcribed using the High Capacity cDNA Reverse Transcription Kit, so the sequenced TCRB transcripts were expressed ones. Deep immunoSEQ sequencing was performed on naive, central memory and regulatory T cell samples, with an average of approximately 4 million total reads per sample. Sorted cells were lysed in RLT buffer and RNA was extracted with DNase-treated RNeasy Micro or Mini kits, depending on cell number. Each cell subset was processed separately to prevent cross-contamination, with patient and healthy donor samples processed together. Using the immunoSEQ multiplex PCR, TCRB sequences were amplified from cDNA into 87-bp fragments spanning the CDR3 region. The amplicons were sequenced using the Illumina HiSeq platform. Per the source publication's procedure: PCR bias was computationally corrected using synthetic template baselines, reads within Hamming distance 2 were collapsed, and singletons that could not be merged were discarded. By aligning reads against IMGT, V, D and J genes, CDR3 length, and insertions or deletions at six rearrangement sites were assigned. Within each subset, clonotype counts were normalized to the number of sorted cells before true diversity and Gini coefficients were calculated with the tcR R package. Repertoire sharing was quantified using the overlap coefficient calculated on TCRB nucleotide sequences. TCRdb provides this immuneACCESS table in a form limited to in-frame rearrangements. Some clones are lacking; in checked studies, under half of them reflect an unresolved V gene, and why the rest are absent is not known. V, J and clone size are taken as reported in that table, and D and trimming were inferred from the DNA itself. Counted in this sample were approximately 43,000 clones; approximately 61% of them appeared once. The top ten constitute more than 1.5% of the sample.

About this clone itself: Its antigen remains undetermined. No base quality values were provided; no much bigger clone lies one nucleotide off.

The CDR3 sequence holds 13 residues, the cysteine and phenylalanine included. Only CDR3 DNA remains: 39 bases, in frame from the first base. Trimming leaves V shorter by 8 bases and J shorter by 10 bases, with the junction holding 6 bases beyond the gene matches. According to the germline V gene, CDR1 reads SNHLY and CDR2 reads FYNNEI. The receptor comes from a man aged 25 to 40 with type 1 diabetes. Some clones in this sample may be carry-over from other donors' samples. The chain is made from TRBV2 and TRBJ1-6; 9 central bases correspond to TRBD1. Sequenced sample: Tregs from blood. Per the publication, the cell subset or site label means: regulatory CD4+ T cells. The CDR3 region: CASGRDRASPLHF. The DNA sequence follows: TGTGCCAGCGGCCGGGACAGGGCATCACCCCTCCACTTT. Supplemented by the reference TRBV2 and TRBJ1-6 proteins around the CDR3, the complete variable domain is EPEVTQTPSHQVTQMGQEVILRCVPISNHLYFYWYRQILGQKVEFLVSFYNNEISEKSEIFDDQFSVERPDGSNFTLKIRSTKLEDSAMYFCASGRDRASPLHFGNGTRLTVT.